The 8 T cell receptor beta chains reported below all come from one sample, sequenced in a study of prognosis after radiotherapy for stage I lung cancer. Genomic DNA provided the template from which TCR beta CDR3 was amplified by two-round multiplex PCR. Gene-specific primers for each TRBV and TRBJ gene drove first-round PCR. MiXCR, run by TCRdb on the multiplex PCR reads, gives a single entry per CDR3 protein. The sample carries under 50,000 distinct CDR3 sequences, around a quarter recorded once. Specimen: PBMCs, collected before or after stereotactic body radiation therapy (not recorded which). These receptors were taken from a donor of 50 years or more with non-small cell lung cancer.

Ten or more counts support this clonotype. The chain recombines TRBV7-3 with TRBJ2-1; weak D call: TRBD2 (6 bases). The CDR3 totals 17 residues. Germline CDR1 SGHTA, CDR2 FQGTGA. Trimming pared 5 bases from V and 9 bases from J, leaving 26 bases between. CDR3 nucleotides: TGTGCCAGCAGCCGGTTCCCTGTCGGGAGTCTTCCGAGTGAGCAGTTCTTC. It encodes CASSRFPVGSLPSEQFF.

This clonotype was counted ten times or more. The chain couples TRBV7-6 to TRBJ1-5; a weak D match, TRBD1 (5 bases). Germline-derived CDR1 and CDR2 are SGHVS and FNYEAQ. The V gene lost 5 bases and the J gene lost 7 bases, with 12 bases spanning the gap. The CDR3 extends over 13 amino acids. CDR3 region: CASSRSGGQPQHF. DNA of the CDR3: TGTGCCAGCAGCCGATCCGGGGGGCAGCCCCAGCATTTT.

The V and J genes are TRBV7-3 and TRBJ1-1; no firm D call. The CDR3 length is 13 residues. V dropped 4 bases and J dropped 1 base, with 7 bases sitting between them. CDR1 and CDR2 from the germline V gene are SGHTA and FQGTGA. CDR3 sequence reads: CASSWIRNTEAFF. The CDR3 DNA follows: TGTGCCAGCAGCTGGATCCGGAACACTGAAGCTTTCTTT.

This clonotype was observed many times. V gene TRBV6-2 or TRBV6-3 combines with J gene TRBJ2-5, with 7 bases matching TRBD2. The CDR3 is 14 residues long. Germline V lookup: CDR1 MNHEY, CDR2 SVGEGT. V lost 8 bases, J lost 4 bases, and 10 bases stayed unmatched. The CDR3 DNA is TGTGCCAGCCGGCGAGGGAGGGCCGGAGAGACCCAGTACTTC. Translating it yields CASRRGRAGETQYF.

To note about this clonotype: A far larger clone is one nucleotide away, so this likely arose from a read error. J is TRBJ2-3 and V is TRBV6-1; TRBD2 matches 8 bases. The CDR3 is 16 residues long. Germline CDR1 MNHNS, CDR2 SASEGT. The V and J ends lost 3 bases and 5 bases, in that order; junction bases with no gene match: 10. CDR3 coding DNA: TGTGCCAGCAGTGACTCGAGCGGGAGTAGTGAAGATACGCAGTATTTT. Encoded protein: CASSDSSGSSEDTQYF.

This clonotype was seen many times. The chain combines TRBV6-1 with TRBJ1-5, with D tentatively TRBD1 (5 bases). CDR1 is MNHNS, CDR2 SASEGT, per germline. With 8 bases removed from V and 4 bases from J, the gap between germline ends came to 12 bases. The CDR3 has 13 residues. For the CDR3, the DNA is TGTGCCAGCTTATTCCGGGGGAATCAGCCCCAGCATTTT. Amino acids: CASLFRGNQPQHF.

The sample holds many counts of this clonotype. The rearrangement joins TRBV2 to TRBJ2-1, with no clear D. The germline V and J ends were trimmed by 6 bases and 9 bases, with 12 bases remaining between them. Germline CDR1 reads SNHLY; CDR2 reads FYNNEI. The CDR3 sequence is 12 residues long. CDR3 nucleotides: TGTGCCAGCAGGGGTAATACCCCTGAGCAGTTCTTC. Protein: CASRGNTPEQFF. The whole variable domain, remainder taken from reference TRBV2 and TRBJ2-1, is EPEVTQTPSHQVTQMGQEVILRCVPISNHLYFYWYRQILGQKVEFLVSFYNNEISEKSEIFDDQFSVERPDGSNFTLKIRSTKLEDSAMYFCASRGNTPEQFFGPGTRLTVL.

The table lists this clonotype with many counts. The V gene is TRBV2, the J gene TRBJ1-4; possibly TRBD1 for D (5 bases). The ends were cut back, 2 bases at V and 10 bases at J, with 17 bases in the middle. In germline, CDR1 is SNHLY, CDR2 FYNNEI. The length of the CDR3 is 15 residues. The CDR3: CASSEMSFAGGKLFF. In DNA, the CDR3 is TGTGCCAGCAGTGAAATGTCGTTCGCTGGGGGAAAACTGTTTTTT.